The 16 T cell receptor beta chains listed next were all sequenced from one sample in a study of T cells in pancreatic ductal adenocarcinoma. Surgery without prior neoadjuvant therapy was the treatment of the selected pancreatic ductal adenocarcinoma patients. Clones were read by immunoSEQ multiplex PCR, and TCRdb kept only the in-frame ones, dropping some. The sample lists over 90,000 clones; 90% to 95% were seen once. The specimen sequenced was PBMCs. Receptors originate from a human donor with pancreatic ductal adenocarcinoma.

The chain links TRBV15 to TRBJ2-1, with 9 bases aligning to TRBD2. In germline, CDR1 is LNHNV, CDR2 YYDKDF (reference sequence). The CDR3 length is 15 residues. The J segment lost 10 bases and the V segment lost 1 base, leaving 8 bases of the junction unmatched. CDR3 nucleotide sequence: TGTGCCACCAGCAGAGGAGGATTAGCGGGAGACGAGCAGTTCTTC. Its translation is CATSRGGLAGDEQFF.

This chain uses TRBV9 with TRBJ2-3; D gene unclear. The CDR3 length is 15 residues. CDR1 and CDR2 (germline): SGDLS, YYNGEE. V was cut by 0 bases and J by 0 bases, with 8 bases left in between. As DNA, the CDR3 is TGTGCCAGCAGCGTAGGTCCCATTAGCACAGATACGCAGTATTTT. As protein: CASSVGPISTDTQYF.

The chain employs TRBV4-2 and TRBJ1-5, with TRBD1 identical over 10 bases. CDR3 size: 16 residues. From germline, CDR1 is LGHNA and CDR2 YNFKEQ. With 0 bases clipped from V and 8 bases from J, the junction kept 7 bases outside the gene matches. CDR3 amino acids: CASSQDEGTGVKPQHF. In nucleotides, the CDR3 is TGTGCCAGCAGCCAAGATGAGGGGACAGGGGTTAAGCCCCAGCATTTT.

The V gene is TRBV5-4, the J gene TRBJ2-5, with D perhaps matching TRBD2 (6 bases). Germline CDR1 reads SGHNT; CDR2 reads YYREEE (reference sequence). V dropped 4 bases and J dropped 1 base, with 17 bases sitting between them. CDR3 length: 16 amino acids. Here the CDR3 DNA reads TGTGCCAGCAGCAACGGGGGAGCGGAGATCCAAGAGACCCAGTACTTC. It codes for CASSNGGAEIQETQYF.

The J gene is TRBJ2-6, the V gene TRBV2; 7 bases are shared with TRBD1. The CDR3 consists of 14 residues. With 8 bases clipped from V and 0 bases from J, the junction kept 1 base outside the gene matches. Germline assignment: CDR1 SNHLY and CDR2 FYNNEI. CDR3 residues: CASPGGSGANVLTF. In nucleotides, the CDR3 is TGTGCCAGCCCAGGGGGCTCTGGGGCCAACGTCCTGACTTTC.

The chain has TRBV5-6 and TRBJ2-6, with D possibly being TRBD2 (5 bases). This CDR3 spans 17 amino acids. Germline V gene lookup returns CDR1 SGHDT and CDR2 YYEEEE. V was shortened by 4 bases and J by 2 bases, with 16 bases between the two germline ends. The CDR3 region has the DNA TGTGCCAGCAGCGGAGCGGAGCTCACTACTGGGGCCAACGTCCTGACTTTC. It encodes CASSGAELTTGANVLTF.

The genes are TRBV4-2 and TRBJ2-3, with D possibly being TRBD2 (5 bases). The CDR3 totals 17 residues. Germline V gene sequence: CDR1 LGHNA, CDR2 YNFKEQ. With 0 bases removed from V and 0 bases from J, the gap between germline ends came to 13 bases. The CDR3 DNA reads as TGTGCCAGCAGCCAAGATGTTCTGGGCGGGAGCACAGATACGCAGTATTTT. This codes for CASSQDVLGGSTDTQYF.

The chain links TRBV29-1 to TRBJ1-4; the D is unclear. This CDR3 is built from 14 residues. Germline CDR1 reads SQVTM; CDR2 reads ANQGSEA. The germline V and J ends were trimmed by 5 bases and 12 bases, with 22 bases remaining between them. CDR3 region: CSVSERQALGELFF. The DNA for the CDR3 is TGCAGCGTTTCGGAGAGGCAGGCCCTCGGGGAACTGTTTTTT.

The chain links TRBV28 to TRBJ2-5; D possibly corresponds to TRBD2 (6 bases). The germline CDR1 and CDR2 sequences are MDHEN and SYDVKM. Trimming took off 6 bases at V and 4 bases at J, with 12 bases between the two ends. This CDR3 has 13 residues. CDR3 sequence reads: CASRASDRETQYF. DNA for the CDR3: TGTGCCAGCAGGGCTAGCGATCGAGAGACCCAGTACTTC.

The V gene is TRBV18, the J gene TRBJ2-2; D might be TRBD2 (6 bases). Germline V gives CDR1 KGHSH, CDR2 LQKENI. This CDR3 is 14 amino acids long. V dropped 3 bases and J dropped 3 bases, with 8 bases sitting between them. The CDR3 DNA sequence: TGTGCCAGCTCACCGGGACTCCACACCGGGGAGCTGTTTTTT. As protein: CASSPGLHTGELFF.

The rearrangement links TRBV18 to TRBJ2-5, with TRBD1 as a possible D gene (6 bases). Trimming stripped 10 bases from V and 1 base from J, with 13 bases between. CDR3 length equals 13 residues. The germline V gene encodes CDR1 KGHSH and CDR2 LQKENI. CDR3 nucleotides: TGTGCCACCACCCGGGACATCCAAGAGACCCAGTACTTC. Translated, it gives CATTRDIQETQYF. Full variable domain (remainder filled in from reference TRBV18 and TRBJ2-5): NAGVMQNPRHLVRRRGQEARLRCSPMKGHSHVYWYRQLPEEGLKFMVYLQKENIIDESGMPKERFSAEFPKEGPSILRIQQVVRGDSAAYFCATTRDIQETQYFGPGTRLLVL.

CDR3: CASSYSRGSYNEQFF. The CDR3 coding sequence is TGTGCCAGCAGTTACTCGCGGGGCTCCTACAATGAGCAGTTCTTC. The V gene is TRBV6-6, the J gene TRBJ2-1, with a weak D call TRBD2 (6 bases). V was cut by 0 bases and J by 0 bases, with 6 bases left in between. The CDR3 is made up of 15 amino acids. Germline values: CDR1 MNHNY, CDR2 SVGAGI (reference sequence).

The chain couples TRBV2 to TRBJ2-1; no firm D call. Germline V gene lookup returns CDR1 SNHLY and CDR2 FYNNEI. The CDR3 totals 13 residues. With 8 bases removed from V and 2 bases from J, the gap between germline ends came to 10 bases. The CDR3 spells CASRLLAYNEQFF. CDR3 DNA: TGTGCCAGCCGACTGCTAGCCTACAATGAGCAGTTCTTC.

This chain's CDR3 is CASSFYLTSGTSTDTQYF. In DNA, the CDR3 is TGCGCCAGCAGCTTCTATTTGACTAGCGGGACTAGCACAGATACGCAGTATTTT. This chain uses TRBV5-1 with TRBJ2-3; 11 positions agree with TRBD2. Trimming at V came to 2 bases and at J to 0 bases, leaving 8 bases not matched to a gene. The CDR3 spans 18 residues. The V gene's germline CDR1 is SGHRS and CDR2 YFSETQ.

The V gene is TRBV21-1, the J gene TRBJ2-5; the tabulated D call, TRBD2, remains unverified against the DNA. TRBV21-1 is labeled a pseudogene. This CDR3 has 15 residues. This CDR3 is CASSSTAGDWETQYF. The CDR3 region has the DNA TGTGCCAGCAGCAGTACAGCGGGAGACTGGGAGACCCAGTACTTC.

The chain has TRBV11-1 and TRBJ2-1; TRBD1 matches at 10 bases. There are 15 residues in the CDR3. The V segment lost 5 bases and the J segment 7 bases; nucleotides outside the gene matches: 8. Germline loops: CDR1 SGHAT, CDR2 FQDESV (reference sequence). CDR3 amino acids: CASSPDRGLGNEQFF. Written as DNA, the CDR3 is TGTGCCAGCAGCCCAGACAGGGGGCTGGGGAATGAGCAGTTCTTC.